This record covers a single T cell receptor beta chain. This entry comes from a study of T cells in Graves' hyperthyroidism and ophthalmopathy. There were TCR beta CDR3 regions amplified from RNA transcripts. RT-PCR in the first round (using the HTBI primer set) targeted the TCR CDR3. MiXCR was run by TCRdb on the multiplex PCR reads, yielding one entry per CDR3 protein. The data contain approximately 600,000 distinct CDR3 sequences, about a fifth of them singletons. From germline, CDR1 is MNHEY and CDR2 SMNVEV (reference sequence). The V gene lost 5 bases and the J gene lost 2 bases, with 15 bases spanning the gap. The CDR3 spans 15 residues.

Source material: blood. The sequence was collected from a man aged 25-40 years with Graves' ophthalmopathy. The rearrangement joins TRBV27 to TRBJ1-2, with D unclear. Written as DNA, the CDR3 is TGTGCCAGCAGTCCAACCTCCCTGATGAACTATGGCTACACCTTC. It translates to CASSPTSLMNYGYTF.